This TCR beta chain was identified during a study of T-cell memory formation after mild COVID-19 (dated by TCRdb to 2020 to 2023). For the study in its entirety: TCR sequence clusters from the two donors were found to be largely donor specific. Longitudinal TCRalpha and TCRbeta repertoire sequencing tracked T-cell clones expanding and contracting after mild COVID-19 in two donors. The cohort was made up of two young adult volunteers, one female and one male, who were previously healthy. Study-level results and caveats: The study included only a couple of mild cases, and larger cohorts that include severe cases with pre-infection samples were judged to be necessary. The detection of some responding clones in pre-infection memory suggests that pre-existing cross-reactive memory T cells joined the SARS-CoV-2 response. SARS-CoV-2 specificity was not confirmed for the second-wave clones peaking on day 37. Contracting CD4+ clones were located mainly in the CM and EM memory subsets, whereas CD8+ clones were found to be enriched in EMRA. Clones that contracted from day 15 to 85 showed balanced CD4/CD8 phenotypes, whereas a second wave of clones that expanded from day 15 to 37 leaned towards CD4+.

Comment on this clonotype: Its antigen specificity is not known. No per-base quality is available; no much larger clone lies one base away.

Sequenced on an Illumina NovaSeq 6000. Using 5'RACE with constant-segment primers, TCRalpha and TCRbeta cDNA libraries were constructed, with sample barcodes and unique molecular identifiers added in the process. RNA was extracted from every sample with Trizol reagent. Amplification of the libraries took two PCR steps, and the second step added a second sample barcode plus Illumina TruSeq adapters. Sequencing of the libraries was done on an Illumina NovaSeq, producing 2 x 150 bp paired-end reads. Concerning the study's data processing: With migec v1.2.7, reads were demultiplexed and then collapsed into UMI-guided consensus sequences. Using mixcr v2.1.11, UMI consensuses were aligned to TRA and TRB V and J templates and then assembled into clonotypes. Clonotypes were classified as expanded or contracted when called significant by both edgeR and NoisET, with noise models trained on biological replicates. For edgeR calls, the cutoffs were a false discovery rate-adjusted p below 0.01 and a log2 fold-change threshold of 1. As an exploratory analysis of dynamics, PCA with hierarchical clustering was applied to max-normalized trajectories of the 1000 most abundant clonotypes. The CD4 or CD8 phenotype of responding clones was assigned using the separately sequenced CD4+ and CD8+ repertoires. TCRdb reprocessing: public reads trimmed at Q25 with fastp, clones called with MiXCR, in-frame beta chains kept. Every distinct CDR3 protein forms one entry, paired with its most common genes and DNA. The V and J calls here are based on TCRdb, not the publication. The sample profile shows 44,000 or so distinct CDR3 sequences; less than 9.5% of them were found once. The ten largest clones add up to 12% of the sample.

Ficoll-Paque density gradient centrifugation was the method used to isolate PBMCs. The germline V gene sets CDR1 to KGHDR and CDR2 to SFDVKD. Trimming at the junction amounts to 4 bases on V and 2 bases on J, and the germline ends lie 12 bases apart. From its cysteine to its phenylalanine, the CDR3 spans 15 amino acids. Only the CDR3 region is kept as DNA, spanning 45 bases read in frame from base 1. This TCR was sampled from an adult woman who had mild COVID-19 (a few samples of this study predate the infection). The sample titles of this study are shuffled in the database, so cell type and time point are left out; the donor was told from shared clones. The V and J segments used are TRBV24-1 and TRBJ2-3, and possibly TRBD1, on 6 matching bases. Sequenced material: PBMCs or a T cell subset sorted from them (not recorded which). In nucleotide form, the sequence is TGTGCCACCAGTGAAACCGGGACACTCACAGATACGCAGTATTTT. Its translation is CATSETGTLTDTQYF.